Given below is one T cell receptor (beta chain) in context. The antigen is not known. This sample is part of a study of cytomegalovirus exposure and HLA in healthy donors. The CDR3 is made up of 18 amino acids. The V gene end was trimmed by 2 bases and the J gene end by 4 bases; junction bases not matched to a gene: 15. Germline-derived CDR1 and CDR2 are SGDLS and YYNGEE. Generated by immunoSEQ multiplex PCR, the TCRdb table keeps only in-frame clones and is missing some. In the table there are 300,000 to 400,000 clones, 80% to 90% of which are singletons. Broader study findings: The classifier reportedly diagnosed cytomegalovirus status with high specificity and sensitivity.

The TCR was taken from a young woman in good health and CMV-seronegative. The J gene is TRBJ1-3, the V gene TRBV9; TRBD1 matches at 7 bases. The source material was PBMCs. The CDR3 here is CASSVGQGFTGAGNTIYF. As DNA, the CDR3 is TGTGCCAGCAGCGTTGGGCAGGGTTTTACAGGGGCGGGAAACACCATATATTTT.